Below, 3 T cell receptor beta chains from the same sample are listed, as sequenced in a study of T cells in localized non-small cell lung cancer. Sequencing used immunoSEQ multiplex PCR; TCRdb keeps in-frame clones, though not all of them. The repertoire consists of about 31,000 clones, with roughly 92% occurring once and the leading ten covering about 0.73%. The sequenced sample was peripheral blood, obtained before any cancer treatment. Every receptor here comes from a woman between 35 and 75 years old with stage I lung adenocarcinoma.

This chain joins TRBV6-5 and TRBJ1-6, with D perhaps TRBD1 (6 bases). The CDR3 runs to 16 residues. The ends were cut back, 2 bases at V and 9 bases at J, with 17 bases in the middle. Per germline, CDR1 MNHEY and CDR2 SVGAGI. The CDR3 loop reads CASSYPPTSRGSPLHF. The DNA for the CDR3 is TGTGCCAGCAGTTACCCTCCGACCTCCAGGGGTTCACCCCTCCACTTT.

The chain couples TRBV5-1 to TRBJ1-1; 8 bases line up with TRBD1. The V gene's germline CDR1 is SGHRS and CDR2 YFSETQ. The CDR3 contains 15 residues. V lost 2 bases to trimming and J lost 1 base; unmatched junction nucleotides: 4. This CDR3 reads CASSFPGTGNTEAFF. CDR3 coding DNA: TGCGCCAGCAGCTTCCCCGGGACAGGGAACACTGAAGCTTTCTTT.

The chain employs TRBV21-1 and TRBJ2-7. TRBV21-1 is assigned pseudogene status. The CDR3 has 9 residues. The CDR3 loop reads CASSKWQYF. CDR3 nucleotide sequence: TGTGCCAGCAGCAAGTGGCAGTACTTC.